The 29 T cell receptor beta chains below come from one sample, sequenced in a study of shared clonotypes between healthy human individuals. Profiling relied on immunoSEQ multiplex PCR, and the TCRdb table lists in-frame clones only, not all of them. The sample has approximately 2.3 million clones, 93% seen once. The source material was naive CD4+ T cells from PBMCs. This sample's subset: CD45RA+ positively selected. The receptors come from a man younger than 35 in good health. Some clones in this sample may be carry-over from other donors' samples.

This clone was counted between two and nine times. J is TRBJ1-1 and V is TRBV7-9; D possibly corresponds to TRBD1 (5 bases). From germline, CDR1 is SEHNR and CDR2 FQNEAQ (reference sequence). CDR3 length: 14 residues. V gave up 5 bases and J gave up 2 bases, with 12 bases separating them. The chain's CDR3 is CASSPRQLNTEAFF. CDR3 in DNA: TGTGCCAGCAGCCCCCGACAGCTTAACACTGAAGCTTTCTTT.

The chain joins TRBV2 to TRBJ2-7, with TRBD2 identical over 7 bases. The CDR3 runs to 16 residues. Germline-derived CDR1 and CDR2 are SNHLY and FYNNEI. V lost 2 bases, J lost 9 bases, and 16 bases stayed unmatched. CDR3 protein: CASSEPRVSGAERQYF. In DNA form, the CDR3 reads TGTGCCAGCAGTGAACCACGAGTCAGCGGGGCTGAACGGCAGTACTTC.

Points on this clone: This specimen includes other DNA sequences encoding the same CDR3. The rearrangement joins TRBV5-1 to TRBJ2-7, with 9 bases fitting TRBD1. V lost 0 bases and J lost 2; bases outside the gene matches: 3. Germline assignment: CDR1 SGHRS and CDR2 YFSETQ. This CDR3 is 15 amino acids long. The CDR3 coding sequence is TGCGCCAGCAGCTTGGGTGGGACAGGGCCCTACGAGCAGTACTTC. It specifies CASSLGGTGPYEQYF.

V gene TRBV10-3 combines with J gene TRBJ2-3; 11 bases match TRBD2. This CDR3 has 16 residues. The germline V gene has CDR1 ENHRY and CDR2 SYGVKD. The V segment lost 6 bases and the J segment 0 bases; nucleotides outside the gene matches: 5. CDR3 in amino acids: CAIRGGLAVSTDTQYF. The CDR3 DNA follows: TGTGCCATCAGGGGGGGACTAGCGGTTAGCACAGATACGCAGTATTTT.

As to this clone: The same CDR3 also results from other DNA sequences found in this sample. The rearrangement uses TRBV30 and TRBJ1-1, with D perhaps TRBD1 (5 bases). The ends were cut back, 0 bases at V and 5 bases at J, with 13 bases in the middle. Germline V gene sequence: CDR1 GTSNPN, CDR2 SVGIG (reference sequence). The CDR3 runs 14 residues. CDR3 sequence reads: CAWSVGGVGTEAFF. In DNA, the CDR3 is TGTGCCTGGAGTGTTGGGGGAGTAGGGACTGAAGCTTTCTTT.

The chain combines TRBV5-1 with TRBJ1-5, with TRBD1 identical over 9 bases. Losses at the gene ends were 0 bases for V and 7 bases for J; bases not matched to a gene: 8. CDR1 is SGHRS, CDR2 YFSETQ, per germline. The CDR3 consists of 16 residues. The CDR3 is CASSLDGGQGNQPQHF. The CDR3 DNA reads as TGCGCCAGCAGCTTGGATGGGGGACAGGGTAACCAGCCCCAGCATTTT.

The rearrangement uses TRBV28 and TRBJ1-2; TRBD1 matches 7 bases. The CDR3 length is 13 residues. CDR1 is MDHEN and CDR2 is SYDVKM in the germline V gene. V lost 5 bases to trimming and J lost 5 bases; unmatched junction nucleotides: 5. CDR3 residues: CASSPTGPYGYTF. In DNA form, the CDR3 reads TGTGCCAGCAGTCCGACAGGGCCTTATGGCTACACCTTC.

V is TRBV5-1 and J is TRBJ2-4; 9 nucleotides match TRBD1. Germline V CDR1 and CDR2: SGHRS, YFSETQ. The V and J ends lost 4 bases and 8 bases, in that order; junction bases with no gene match: 10. This CDR3 has 15 residues. The CDR3 region has the DNA TGCGCCAGCAGCAGGGACAGGGCGGGTTCGCACATTCAGTACTTC. Its translation: CASSRDRAGSHIQYF.

The genes are TRBV27 and TRBJ2-5; 9 positions agree with TRBD2. This CDR3 contains 14 residues. The germline V gene has CDR1 MNHEY and CDR2 SMNVEV (reference sequence). J gave up 4 bases and V 11 bases, and 11 bases lay outside the gene matches. CDR3 DNA: TGTGCCGTAGCGGGAGAGGGGACGAGAGAGACCCAGTACTTC. Its translation: CAVAGEGTRETQYF.

The CDR3, as DNA: TGCGCCAGCAGCCGTCGTGGGACAGCGAACACCGGGGAGCTGTTTTTT. Translation: CASSRRGTANTGELFF. The gene calls are TRBV4-1 and TRBJ2-2, with TRBD1 identical over 7 bases. Losses at the gene ends were 4 bases for V and 0 bases for J; bases not matched to a gene: 5. CDR3 size: 16 residues. Germline CDR1 reads MGHRA; CDR2 reads YSYEKL.

The chain combines TRBV7-3 with TRBJ2-7; D gene ambiguous. Germline V gives CDR1 SGHTA, CDR2 FQGTGA. V was cut by 7 bases and J by 3 bases, with 13 bases left in between. This CDR3 spans 13 amino acids. The CDR3 region has the DNA TGTGCCAGCACTCTCCACAGTTTCTACGAGCAGTACTTC. Translation gives CASTLHSFYEQYF.

The chain joins TRBV7-3 to TRBJ2-5, with a weak D call TRBD2 (6 bases). The CDR3 contains 15 residues. From germline, CDR1 is SGHTA and CDR2 FQGTGA. Trimming left V 5 bases short and J 4 bases short, with 17 bases between. The CDR3 bases are TGTGCCAGCAGCCCAGGGCGGGACGAACGAGAGACCCAGTACTTC. Encoded protein: CASSPGRDERETQYF.

This chain connects TRBV6-6 to TRBJ1-3, with D possibly matching TRBD1 (6 bases). Germline lookup yields CDR1 MNHNY and CDR2 SVGAGI (reference sequence). V was shortened by 5 bases and J by 4 bases, with 15 bases between the two germline ends. The CDR3 is 15 residues long. The CDR3: CASSGSGTSGNTIYF. The CDR3 DNA sequence: TGTGCCAGCAGTGGCTCCGGGACATCCGGAAACACCATATATTTT.

The sample holds one count of this clone. The V and J genes are TRBV5-1 and TRBJ2-1, with a tentative D call TRBD2 (6 bases). Trimming took off 2 bases at V and 12 bases at J, with 27 bases between the two ends. The CDR3 sequence is 17 residues long. Germline V gene data show CDR1 as SGHRS and CDR2 as YFSETQ. The CDR3 DNA is TGCGCCAGCAGCTTTTTGATAGGGGCCCCCCGACTAGGTATGCAGTTCTTC. This sequence encodes CASSFLIGAPRLGMQFF.

The chain employs TRBV29-1 and TRBJ1-5; TRBD1 matches at 7 bases. The CDR3 has 20 residues. CDR1 and CDR2 (germline): SQVTM, ANQGSEA. V lost 5 bases and J lost 0; bases outside the gene matches: 22. For the CDR3, the DNA is TGCAGCGTTCCCCCCGCCATTCGGGACAGTACTTTCCATAGCAATCAGCCCCAGCATTTT. Amino acid sequence: CSVPPAIRDSTFHSNQPQHF.

This chain uses TRBV7-3 with TRBJ2-3; D call uncertain. Trimming took 5 bases from V and 3 from J, leaving 12 bases between them. Germline V gene data show CDR1 as SGHTA and CDR2 as FQGTGA. CDR3 length: 14 amino acids. In nucleotides, the CDR3 is TGTGCCAGCAGCGGATCGGCGGCGACAGATACGCAGTATTTT. Its protein product is CASSGSAATDTQYF.

The rearrangement uses TRBV6-5 and TRBJ2-7; 8 bases map to TRBD2. From germline, CDR1 is MNHEY and CDR2 SVGAGI. There are 15 residues in the CDR3. Trimming at V came to 4 bases and at J to 2 bases, leaving 7 bases not matched to a gene. The CDR3 DNA follows: TGTGCCAGCAGTTCCTCGGGACTAGTCACCTACGAGCAGTACTTC. Residues: CASSSSGLVTYEQYF.

V is TRBV9 and J is TRBJ2-7; D is unclear. Germline loops: CDR1 SGDLS, CDR2 YYNGEE. V was pared by 0 bases and J by 3 bases, with 10 bases between. The CDR3 runs to 14 residues. DNA of the CDR3: TGTGCCAGCAGCGTAGGGTCGAAGGACTACGAGCAGTACTTC. Residues: CASSVGSKDYEQYF.

This clone was detected only once. This chain links TRBV7-3 with TRBJ2-1; 9 positions match TRBD1. The CDR3 has 16 amino acids. J was trimmed by 6 bases and V by 5 bases; bases with no gene match: 11. Germline-derived CDR1 and CDR2 are SGHTA and FQGTGA. This CDR3 reads CASSALAGTGINEQFF. CDR3 bases: TGTGCCAGCAGCGCCCTCGCCGGGACAGGGATCAATGAGCAGTTCTTC.

The chain employs TRBV6-1 and TRBJ2-3; D gene ambiguous. V was cut by 7 bases and J by 2 bases, with 10 bases left in between. In germline, CDR1 is MNHNS, CDR2 SASEGT. The CDR3 has 13 amino acids. CDR3 bases: TGTGCCAGCAATCAGGAGTACACAGATACGCAGTATTTT. Amino acids: CASNQEYTDTQYF.

Comment on this clone: Other DNA sequences from this sample encode an identical CDR3 as well. The chain combines TRBV5-8 with TRBJ2-1; D gene ambiguous. The germline V gene encodes CDR1 SGHTS and CDR2 YDEGEE. The ends were cut back, 0 bases at V and 0 bases at J, with 7 bases in the middle. This CDR3 is built from 15 residues. The CDR3 coding sequence is TGTGCCAGCAGCTTGGGGGCCAGCTCCTACAATGAGCAGTTCTTC. Its translation is CASSLGASSYNEQFF.

This rearrangement joins TRBV25-1 to TRBJ2-3; D remains ambiguous. This CDR3 has 18 residues. Germline-derived CDR1 and CDR2 are MGHDK and SYGVNS. Trimming removed 3 bases at V and 0 bases at J, with 19 bases between. The CDR3 protein is CASSDSNPRIPSTDTQYF. The CDR3 DNA reads as TGTGCCAGCAGTGATTCAAACCCCAGGATACCTAGCACAGATACGCAGTATTTT.

The chain carries TRBV5-1 and TRBJ1-3; the D gene is possibly TRBD1 (6 bases). V was cut by 3 bases and J by 4 bases, with 14 bases left in between. The CDR3 runs to 15 residues. Germline CDR1 is SGHRS and CDR2 is YFSETQ. DNA for the CDR3: TGCGCCAGCAGCTACACCGGGACAACCGGAAACACCATATATTTT. It specifies CASSYTGTTGNTIYF.

V usage is TRBV28 and J usage is TRBJ2-5; 7 nucleotides align to TRBD1. Trimming at V came to 4 bases and at J to 5 bases, leaving 7 bases not matched to a gene. This CDR3 is 14 amino acids long. Germline-derived CDR1 and CDR2 are MDHEN and SYDVKM. CDR3 protein: CASSSAGTEETQYF. DNA for the CDR3: TGTGCCAGCAGTTCGGCCGGGACAGAGGAGACCCAGTACTTC.

The chain employs TRBV6-5 and TRBJ2-3, with 8 bases fitting TRBD2. This CDR3 has 14 residues. Looked up from germline, CDR1 is MNHEY and CDR2 is SVGAGI. V shed 10 bases and J 2 bases; nucleotides not matched to a gene: 8. CDR3 amino acids: CATNRREATDTQYF. For the CDR3, the DNA is TGTGCCACGAACCGGCGGGAGGCCACAGATACGCAGTATTTT.

This clone was seen once. The J gene is TRBJ2-2, the V gene TRBV5-1; D is possibly TRBD2 (6 bases). The length of the CDR3 is 14 residues. The V end lost 7 bases, the J end lost 6 bases, and 16 bases lay between the germline ends. Germline lookup yields CDR1 SGHRS and CDR2 YFSETQ. The CDR3 bases are TGCGCCAGCCATACGGGAGAATTCCCCGGGGAGCTGTTTTTT. Protein: CASHTGEFPGELFF.

This clone was observed a handful of times. The V and J genes are TRBV25-1 and TRBJ1-4, with 7 bases that match TRBD1. The CDR3 covers 13 residues. With 6 bases clipped from V and 10 bases from J, the junction kept 8 bases outside the gene matches. The germline CDR1 and CDR2 sequences are MGHDK and SYGVNS. The CDR3 reads CASSTYYRGKLFF. CDR3 DNA sequence: TGTGCCAGCAGCACGTACTACAGGGGAAAACTGTTTTTT.

This chain joins TRBV12-5 and TRBJ2-1; 9 bases map to TRBD1. This CDR3 region has 15 residues. Germline V CDR1 and CDR2: LGHNT, FRNRAP. The ends lost 0 bases at V and 9 bases at J; junction bases unmatched: 6. CDR3 sequence (DNA): TGTGCTAGTGGTTTGGTTCCCGGGACAGGGTTTGAGCAGTTCTTC. As protein: CASGLVPGTGFEQFF.

The V gene is TRBV2, the J gene TRBJ2-5, with D perhaps matching TRBD1 or TRBD2 (5 bases each). From germline, CDR1 is SNHLY and CDR2 FYNNEI. This CDR3 spans 13 amino acids. Trimming stripped 5 bases from V and 5 bases from J, with 12 bases between. The CDR3 DNA sequence: TGTGCCAGCAGTACGGGGACCCGGGAGACCCAGTACTTC. Protein: CASSTGTRETQYF.